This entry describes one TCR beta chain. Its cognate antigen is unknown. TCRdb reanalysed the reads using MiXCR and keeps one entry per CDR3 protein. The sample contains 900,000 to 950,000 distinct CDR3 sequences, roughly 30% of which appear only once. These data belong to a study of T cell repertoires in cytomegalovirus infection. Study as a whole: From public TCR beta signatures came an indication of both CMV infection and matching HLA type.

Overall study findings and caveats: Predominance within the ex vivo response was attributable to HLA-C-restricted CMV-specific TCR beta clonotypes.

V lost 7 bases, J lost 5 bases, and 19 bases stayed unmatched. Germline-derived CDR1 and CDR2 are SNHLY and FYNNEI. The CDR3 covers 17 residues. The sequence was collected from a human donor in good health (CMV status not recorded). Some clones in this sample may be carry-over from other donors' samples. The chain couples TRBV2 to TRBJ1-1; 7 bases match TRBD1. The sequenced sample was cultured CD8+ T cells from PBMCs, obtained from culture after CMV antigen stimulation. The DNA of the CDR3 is TGTGCCAGCATCCCCCCCGACAGGGAGGTGTGGTCAACTGAAGCTTTCTTT. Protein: CASIPPDREVWSTEAFF.